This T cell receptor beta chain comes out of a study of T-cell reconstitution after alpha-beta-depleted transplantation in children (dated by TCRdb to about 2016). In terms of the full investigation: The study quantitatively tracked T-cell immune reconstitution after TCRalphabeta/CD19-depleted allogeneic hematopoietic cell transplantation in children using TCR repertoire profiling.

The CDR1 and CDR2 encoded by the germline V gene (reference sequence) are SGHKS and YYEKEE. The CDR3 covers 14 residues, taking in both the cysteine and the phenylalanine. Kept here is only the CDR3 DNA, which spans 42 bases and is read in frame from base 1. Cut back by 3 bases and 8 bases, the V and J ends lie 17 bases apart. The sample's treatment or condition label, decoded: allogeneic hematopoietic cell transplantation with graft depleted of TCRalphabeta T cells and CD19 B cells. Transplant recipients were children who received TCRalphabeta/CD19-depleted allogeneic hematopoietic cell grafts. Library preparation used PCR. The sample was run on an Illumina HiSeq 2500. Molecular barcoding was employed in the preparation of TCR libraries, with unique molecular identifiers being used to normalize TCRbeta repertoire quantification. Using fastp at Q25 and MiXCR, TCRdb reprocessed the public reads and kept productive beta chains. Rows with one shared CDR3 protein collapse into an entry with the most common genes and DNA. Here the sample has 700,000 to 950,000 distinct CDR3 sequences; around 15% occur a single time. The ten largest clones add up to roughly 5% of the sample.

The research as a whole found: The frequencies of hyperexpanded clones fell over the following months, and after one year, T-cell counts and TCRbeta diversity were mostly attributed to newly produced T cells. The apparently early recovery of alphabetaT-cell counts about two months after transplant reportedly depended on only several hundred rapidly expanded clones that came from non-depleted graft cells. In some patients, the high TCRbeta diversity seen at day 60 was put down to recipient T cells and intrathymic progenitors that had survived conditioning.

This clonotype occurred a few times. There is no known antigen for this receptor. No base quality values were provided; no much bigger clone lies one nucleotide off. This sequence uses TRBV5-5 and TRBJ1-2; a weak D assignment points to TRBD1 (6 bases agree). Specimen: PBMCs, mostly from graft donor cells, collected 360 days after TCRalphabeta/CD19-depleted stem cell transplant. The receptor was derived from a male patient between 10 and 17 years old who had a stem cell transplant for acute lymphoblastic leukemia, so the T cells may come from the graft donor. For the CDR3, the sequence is CASSYDGGLSGYTF. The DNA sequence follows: TGTGCCAGCAGCTATGACGGGGGCCTCTCCGGCTACACCTTC.